This T cell receptor beta chain was recovered during a study of blood T cell repertoires in COVID-19. For the study at large: Sites in the United States, Italy and Spain provided acute and convalescent COVID-19 samples. PBMCs, B-cell-depleted T cells, or T cells provided the cDNA or gDNA that made up the material.

Adults between about 18 and 95 years of age took part from under 30 US areas. Cohort 3 donors were reported recovered after two negative PCRs, clearance, or symptom resolution. Clones were sequenced by immunoSEQ multiplex PCR, and TCRdb holds only the in-frame ones, with some missing. The sample lists roughly 330,000 clones, approximately 90% seen once, with approximately 5% in the top ten. This clone has a count of ten or more. Trimming at V came to 2 bases and at J to 9 bases, leaving 12 bases not matched to a gene. Per the germline V gene, CDR1 is KGHDR and CDR2 is SFDVKD. The CDR3 loop spans 16 amino acids.

This sequence originates from a woman in her twenties or thirties who had recovered from COVID-19. The sample was PBMCs or T cells enriched from blood (not recorded which). V is TRBV24-1 and J is TRBJ2-1; 7 bases align to TRBD2. DNA of the CDR3: TGTGCCACCAGTGATTCTCCCCCGGGGGGAGGGACTGAGCAGTTCTTC. It codes for CATSDSPPGGGTEQFF.